This T cell receptor beta chain was documented in a study of regulatory T cells in long-lasting Graves disease. Time point defined: newly diagnosed GD, antithyroid drugs for less than 3 months. Isolated PBMC RNA provided the starting material for the TCR library. The diagnosis of Graves' disease used American Thyroid Association guidelines. This clonotype turned up a few times. Its antigen is not identified. Study-level results: Persistent Graves' disease cases displayed lower TCR diversity than newly diagnosed ones.

CDR3-region Arm-PCR and iRepertoire HTBI primers produced the TCR beta libraries. TCRdb re-analysed the multiplex PCR reads in MiXCR, keeping a single row per CDR3 protein. This sample has approximately 400,000 distinct CDR3 sequences; more than 13% occur once, and the top ten carry roughly 17%. The CDR3 sequence is 12 residues long. V gave up 6 bases and J gave up 10 bases, with 12 bases separating them. This sample also appeared in a second study, on T cells in Graves' hyperthyroidism and ophthalmopathy.

The gene calls are TRBV12-3 or TRBV12-4 and TRBJ1-4, with D unclear. The sequencing here drew on peripheral blood mononuclear cells (PBMCs), taken at new diagnosis, from a patient treated with antithyroid drugs. The receptor was derived from a woman aged 30 to 39 with Graves disease. The CDR3 DNA reads TGTGCCAGCAGCCCCCCCGTTGGAAAACTGTTTTTT. Translating it yields CASSPPVGKLFF.